Presented here are 8 T cell receptor beta chains from one specimen sequenced in a study of T cells after yellow fever vaccination. TCRdb re-called the 5' RACE reads with MiXCR, one entry per CDR3 protein. The sample includes 400,000 to 650,000 distinct CDR3 sequences, 20% to 25% of them seen just once. The sample was PBMCs, taken approximately 20 days after the first yellow fever vaccination. The source of these receptors is a man aged 18 to 29 who received the YFV17D yellow fever vaccine.

The genes are TRBV7-9 and TRBJ2-7; 8 positions agree with TRBD1. The CDR3 is 16 residues long. With 3 bases clipped from V and 5 bases from J, the junction kept 12 bases outside the gene matches. CDR1 and CDR2 (germline): SEHNR, FQNEAQ (reference sequence). This chain's CDR3 is CASSFSIRQGAHEQYF. The CDR3 DNA sequence: TGTGCCAGCAGCTTTTCAATTCGGCAGGGGGCCCACGAGCAGTACTTC.

The gene calls are TRBV9 and TRBJ2-2; D is ambiguous. The V end lost 2 bases, the J end lost 0 bases, and 11 bases lay between the germline ends. CDR1 SGDLS and CDR2 YYNGEE come from the germline V gene. This CDR3 is built from 16 residues. The CDR3 region is CASSVTTLSNTGELFF. CDR3 sequence (DNA): TGTGCCAGCAGCGTTACGACCCTCTCGAACACCGGGGAGCTGTTTTTT.

This clonotype was picked up a small number of times. The J gene is TRBJ2-1, the V gene TRBV19; 8 nucleotides agree with TRBD1. This CDR3 contains 16 residues. The V gene's germline CDR1 is LNHDA and CDR2 SQIVND (reference sequence). V was clipped by 6 bases and J by 2 bases; unmatched bases: 9. CDR3 in amino acids: CASSRRQGTTYNEQFF. CDR3 bases: TGTGCCAGTAGCCGTAGACAGGGGACGACCTACAATGAGCAGTTCTTC.

The sample holds a few counts of this clonotype. V usage is TRBV7-2 and J usage is TRBJ2-7; D ambiguous. V was shortened by 7 bases and J by 5 bases, with 12 bases between the two germline ends. CDR1 is SGHTA and CDR2 is FQGNSA in the germline V gene. There are 12 residues in the CDR3. This CDR3 is CASTDRSHEQYF. The CDR3, as DNA: TGTGCCAGCACGGACCGGTCTCACGAGCAGTACTTC.

The V and J genes are TRBV14 and TRBJ2-3, with 11 bases fitting TRBD1. Germline V gene sequence: CDR1 SGHDN, CDR2 FVKESK. V was clipped by 3 bases and J by 3 bases; unmatched bases: 8. This CDR3 has 17 residues. CDR3 protein: CASSQRPGDRGTDTQYF. CDR3 sequence (DNA): TGTGCCAGCAGCCAGCGACCTGGGGACAGGGGGACAGATACGCAGTATTTT.

The genes are TRBV24-1 and TRBJ2-1; 8 positions match TRBD2. V shed 9 bases and J 0 bases; nucleotides not matched to a gene: 3. Germline CDR1 is KGHDR and CDR2 is SFDVKD. This CDR3 is built from 14 residues. CDR3 sequence reads: CATRSGGSYNEQFF. The CDR3 bases are TGTGCCACCCGCAGCGGGGGCTCCTACAATGAGCAGTTCTTC.

The chain recombines TRBV2 with TRBJ2-3; D gene uncertain. The CDR3 totals 13 residues. Germline V CDR1 and CDR2: SNHLY, FYNNEI. The V end lost 2 bases, the J end lost 4 bases, and 7 bases lay between the germline ends. This chain's CDR3 is CASSEITADTQYF. CDR3 DNA: TGTGCCAGCAGTGAAATCACCGCAGATACGCAGTATTTT.

This clonotype showed up just a few times. The gene calls are TRBV4-3 and TRBJ2-6, with D perhaps being TRBD1 or TRBD2 (6 bases each). Trimming took off 1 base at V and 2 bases at J, with 9 bases between the two ends. CDR1 and CDR2 (germline): LGHNA, YSLEER. The CDR3 length is 16 residues. CDR3 sequence (DNA): TGCGCCAGCAGCCAAGCGGAGGGGGCTGGGGCCAACGTCCTGACTTTC. This codes for CASSQAEGAGANVLTF.